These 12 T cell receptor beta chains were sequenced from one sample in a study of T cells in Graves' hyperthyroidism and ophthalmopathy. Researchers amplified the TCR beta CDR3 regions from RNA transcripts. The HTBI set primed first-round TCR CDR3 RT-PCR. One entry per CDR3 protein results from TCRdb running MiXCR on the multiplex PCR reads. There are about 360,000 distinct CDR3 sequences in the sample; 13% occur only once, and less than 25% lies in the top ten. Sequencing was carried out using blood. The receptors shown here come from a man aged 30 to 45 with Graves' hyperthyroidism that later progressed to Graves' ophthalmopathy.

The CDR3 nucleotides read TGTGCCAGCAGCCTTAGACAGAAGGGCTACACCTTC. This gives the protein CASSLRQKGYTF. The chain links TRBV28 to TRBJ1-2; D possibly corresponds to TRBD1 (5 bases). Germline values: CDR1 MDHEN, CDR2 SYDVKM. There are 12 residues in the CDR3. The ends were cut back, 6 bases at V and 8 bases at J, with 13 bases in the middle.

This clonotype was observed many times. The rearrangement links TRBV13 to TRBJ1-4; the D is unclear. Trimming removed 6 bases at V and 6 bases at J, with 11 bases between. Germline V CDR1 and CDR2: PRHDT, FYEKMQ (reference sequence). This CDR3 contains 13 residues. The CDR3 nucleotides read TGTGCCAGCAGGCGCACGGGGTATGAAAAACTGTTTTTT. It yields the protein CASRRTGYEKLFF.

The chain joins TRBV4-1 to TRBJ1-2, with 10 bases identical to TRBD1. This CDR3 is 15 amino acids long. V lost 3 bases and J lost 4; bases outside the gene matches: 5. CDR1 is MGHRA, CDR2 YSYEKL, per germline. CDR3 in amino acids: CASSHGQGGGYGYTF. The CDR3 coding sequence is TGCGCCAGCAGCCACGGACAGGGGGGCGGCTATGGCTACACCTTC.

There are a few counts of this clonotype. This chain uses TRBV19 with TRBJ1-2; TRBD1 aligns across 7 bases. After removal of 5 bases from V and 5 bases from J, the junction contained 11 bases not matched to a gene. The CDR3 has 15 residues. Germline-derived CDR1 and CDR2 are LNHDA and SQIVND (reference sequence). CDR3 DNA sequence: TGTGCCAGTAGTCCGTTCTCCGGACAGGTATATGGCTACACCTTC. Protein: CASSPFSGQVYGYTF.

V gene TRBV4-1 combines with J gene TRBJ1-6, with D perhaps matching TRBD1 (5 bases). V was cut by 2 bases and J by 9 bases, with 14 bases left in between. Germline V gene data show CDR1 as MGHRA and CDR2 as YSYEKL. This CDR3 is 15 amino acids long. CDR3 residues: CASSQIGTMGSPLHF. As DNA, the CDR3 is TGCGCCAGCAGCCAAATAGGGACTATGGGTTCACCCCTCCACTTT.

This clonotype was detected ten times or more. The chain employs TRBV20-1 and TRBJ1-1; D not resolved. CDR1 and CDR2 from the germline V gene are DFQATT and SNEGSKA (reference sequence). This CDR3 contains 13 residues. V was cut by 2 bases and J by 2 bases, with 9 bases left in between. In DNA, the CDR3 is TGCAGTGCTAGATTTACTACAAACACTGAAGCTTTCTTT. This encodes CSARFTTNTEAFF.

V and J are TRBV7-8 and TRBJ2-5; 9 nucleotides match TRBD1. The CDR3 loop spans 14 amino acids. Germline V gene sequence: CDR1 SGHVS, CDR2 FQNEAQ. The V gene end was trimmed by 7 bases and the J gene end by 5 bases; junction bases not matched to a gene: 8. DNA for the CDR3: TGTGCCAGCACCTTGGGACAGGGTCGGGAGACCCAGTACTTC. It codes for CASTLGQGRETQYF.

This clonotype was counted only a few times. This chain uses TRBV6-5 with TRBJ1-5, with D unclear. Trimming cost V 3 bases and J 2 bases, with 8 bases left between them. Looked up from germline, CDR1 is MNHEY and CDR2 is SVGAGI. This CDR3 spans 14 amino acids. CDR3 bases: TGTGCCAGCAGTTATACCAAGGGCAATCAGCCCCAGCATTTT. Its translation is CASSYTKGNQPQHF.

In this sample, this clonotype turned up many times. CDR3 sequence (DNA): TGTGCCAGCAGTCAAGACAGGTCTGGAAACACCATATATTTT. Its translation is CASSQDRSGNTIYF. This sequence joins TRBV6-1 and TRBJ1-3, with a tentative D call TRBD1 (6 bases). Germline V gene sequence: CDR1 MNHNS, CDR2 SASEGT. V lost 5 bases and J 1 base, leaving 9 bases between the germline ends. The CDR3 is 14 amino acids.

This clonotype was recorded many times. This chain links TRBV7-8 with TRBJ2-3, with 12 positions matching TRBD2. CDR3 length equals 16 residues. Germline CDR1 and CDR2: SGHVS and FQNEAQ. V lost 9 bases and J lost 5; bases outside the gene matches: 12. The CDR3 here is CASGRGLAGSRDTQYF. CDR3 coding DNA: TGTGCCAGTGGGAGAGGACTAGCGGGGTCTAGAGATACGCAGTATTTT.

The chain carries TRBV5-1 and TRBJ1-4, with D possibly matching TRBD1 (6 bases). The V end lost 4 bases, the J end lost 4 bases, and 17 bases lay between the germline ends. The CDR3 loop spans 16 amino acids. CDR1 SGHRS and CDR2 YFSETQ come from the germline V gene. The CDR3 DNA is TGCGCCAGCAGCCAAGGACAGCAGAGATTTAATGAAAAACTGTTTTTT. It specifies CASSQGQQRFNEKLFF.

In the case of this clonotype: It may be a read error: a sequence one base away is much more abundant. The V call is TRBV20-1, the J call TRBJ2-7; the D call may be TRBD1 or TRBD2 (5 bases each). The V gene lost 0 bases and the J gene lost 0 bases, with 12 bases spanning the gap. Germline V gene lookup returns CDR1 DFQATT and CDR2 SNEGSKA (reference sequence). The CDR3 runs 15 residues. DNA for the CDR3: TGCAGTGCTAGAGATTCGGGGCTCCCCTCCTACGAGCAGTACTTC. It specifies CSARDSGLPSYEQYF.